These T cell receptor beta chains were read from a single sample in a study of identical twins. TCRdb used MiXCR to reprocess the 5' RACE reads, holding one entry per CDR3 protein. Among hundreds of thousands of distinct CDR3 sequences, about 18% were seen once, and the ten largest hold about 12%. The data also belong to a second study, concerning T cells expressing NK-cell markers.

Sequencing was performed on PBMCs. The receptors were gathered from a young woman in good health. The CDR3 runs from the conserved cysteine through the conserved F or W. The D gene is left open where the match is weak. Some rows have no size entry. The others give once, few or many, or a class for an expanded clone.

cdr3_length j_call clone_size d_call v_call cdr3_aa cdr3_nt
16 TRBJ2-5 few TRBD2 TRBV10-3 CAISVGPGGNQETQYF TGTGCCATCAGTGTCGGTCCGGGGGGGAACCAAGAGACCCAGTACTTC
14 TRBJ2-7 . . TRBV25-1 CASAGSRGAYEQYF TGTGCCAGTGCTGGGTCTCGAGGCGCGTACGAGCAGTACTTC
14 TRBJ2-1 . TRBD2 TRBV2 CASSVAGGAHEQFF TGTGCCAGCAGCGTAGCGGGAGGGGCTCATGAGCAGTTCTTC
12 TRBJ2-1 many . TRBV6-2/TRBV6-3 CASRDSYNEQFF TGCGCCAGCAGAGATTCCTACAATGAGCAGTTCTTC
13 TRBJ2-7 . . TRBV20-1 CSSKREAENEQYF TGCAGCTCAAAGCGAGAGGCCGAAAACGAGCAGTACTTC
14 TRBJ2-7 . TRBD1 TRBV2 CASLGDRGQIKQYF TGTGCCAGCCTGGGGGACAGGGGCCAGATTAAGCAGTACTTC
15 TRBJ2-4 few . TRBV11-2 CASSSGRLPKNIQYF TGTGCCAGCAGCTCGGGGAGACTACCCAAAAACATTCAGTACTTC
14 TRBJ2-3 . . TRBV18 CASSPRLSSDTQYF TGTGCCAGCTCACCGCGACTGTCGTCAGATACGCAGTATTTT
14 TRBJ1-4 . TRBD1 TRBV20-1 CSARDIGGGEKLFF TGCAGTGCTAGAGATATTGGAGGGGGCGAAAAACTGTTTTTT
12 TRBJ2-1 . . TRBV30 CAWSAGRREQFF TGTGCCTGGAGTGCGGGGCGCCGCGAGCAGTTCTTC
14 TRBJ2-1 many TRBD2 TRBV6-1 CASRGEAFYNEQFF TGTGCCAGCCGGGGGGAGGCCTTTTACAATGAGCAGTTCTTC
15 TRBJ1-2 few . TRBV7-2 CASSPSGGGYYGYTF TGTGCCAGCAGCCCTAGCGGCGGGGGGTACTATGGCTACACCTTC
14 TRBJ2-1 . . TRBV18 CASSLSGEVNEQFF TGTGCCAGCTCATTGAGCGGTGAAGTCAATGAGCAGTTCTTC
15 TRBJ1-3 few . TRBV20-1 CSARDGRGFGNTIYF TGCAGTGCTAGAGATGGGAGGGGATTTGGAAACACCATATATTTT
17 TRBJ2-5 . TRBD2 TRBV7-8 CASSFPRAGGYQETQYF TGTGCCAGCAGCTTCCCGAGAGCGGGGGGGTACCAAGAGACCCAGTACTTC
13 TRBJ1-5 . TRBD1 TRBV5-1 CASTPTGGQPQHF TGCGCCAGCACTCCGACAGGGGGTCAGCCCCAGCATTTT
16 TRBJ1-6 few . TRBV27 CASSSRLLRGNSPLHF TGTGCCAGCAGTTCAAGACTTCTCAGGGGTAATTCACCCCTCCACTTT
17 TRBJ2-7 few TRBD2 TRBV7-9 CASSPGLAGGLSYEQYF TGTGCCAGCAGCCCTGGACTAGCGGGGGGGCTCTCCTACGAGCAGTACTTC
15 TRBJ2-3 few TRBD2 TRBV6-1 CASRWTSGREDTQYF TGTGCCAGCAGGTGGACTAGCGGGAGGGAGGATACGCAGTATTTT
18 TRBJ2-7 few TRBD2 TRBV20-1 CSAIGRETSGAWIYEQYF TGCAGTGCAATAGGCCGTGAGACTAGCGGGGCTTGGATCTACGAGCAGTACTTC
13 TRBJ2-7 few . TRBV7-9 CASSLDPLGEQYF TGTGCCAGCAGCTTAGATCCCCTCGGGGAGCAGTACTTC
16 TRBJ2-5 few TRBD2 TRBV12-3/TRBV12-4 CASSQEAGGNLETQYF TGTGCCAGCAGCCAAGAGGCGGGGGGAAACCTAGAGACCCAGTACTTC
13 TRBJ2-1 many . TRBV27 CASRRQGGNEQFF TGTGCCAGCAGGAGACAAGGGGGCAATGAGCAGTTCTTC
16 TRBJ2-3 . . TRBV20-1 CSANARGGAPPDTQYF TGCAGTGCTAATGCACGGGGCGGGGCCCCCCCAGATACGCAGTATTTT
12 TRBJ1-1 few . TRBV20-1 CSALRGQIEAFF TGCAGTGCCCTAAGGGGTCAGATTGAAGCTTTCTTT
14 TRBJ1-6 few . TRBV12-3/TRBV12-4 CASSLGQYESPLHF TGTGCCAGCAGTTTGGGGCAGTACGAGTCACCCCTCCACTTT
12 TRBJ1-1 . . TRBV7-9 CASVRLNTEAFF TGTGCCAGCGTTAGGCTGAACACTGAAGCTTTCTTT
16 TRBJ2-2 . . TRBV15 CATSADSGGSSGELFF TGTGCCACCAGCGCCGACAGCGGCGGTTCTTCCGGGGAGCTGTTTTTT
15 TRBJ2-3 . TRBD2 TRBV7-9 CASSTGLAVTDTQYF TGTGCCAGCAGCACAGGACTAGCGGTCACAGATACGCAGTATTTT
16 TRBJ2-3 . . TRBV20-1 CSARDLRGLDEDTQYF TGCAGTGCTAGAGATTTGCGGGGTCTCGATGAAGATACGCAGTATTTT
16 TRBJ2-7 . . TRBV7-9 CASSYRPGRAPYEQYF TGTGCCAGCAGTTACCGACCGGGAAGAGCACCCTACGAGCAGTACTTC
16 TRBJ2-1 . . TRBV21-1 CASSKRTSGVYNEQFF TGTGCCAGCAGCAAACGCACTAGCGGGGTTTACAATGAGCAGTTCTTC
14 TRBJ2-3 . TRBD2 TRBV20-1 CSATHSGGTDTQYF TGCAGTGCAACCCATAGCGGGGGCACAGATACGCAGTATTTT
16 TRBJ2-2 . TRBD2 TRBV11-2 CASSQAPAGGPWELFF TGTGCCAGCAGCCAGGCCCCAGCGGGGGGCCCCTGGGAGCTGTTTTTT
15 TRBJ1-5 . TRBD1 TRBV7-9 CASSPGTGARQPQHF TGTGCCAGCAGCCCTGGGACAGGGGCCAGACAGCCCCAGCATTTT
15 TRBJ2-1 . . TRBV7-8 CASSLGLTPRNEQFF TGTGCCAGCAGCTTAGGTCTAACGCCGCGCAATGAGCAGTTCTTC
16 TRBJ2-1 few TRBD1 TRBV29-1 CSVELRQGGSYNEQFF TGCAGCGTTGAGTTGCGACAGGGTGGTTCCTACAATGAGCAGTTCTTC
13 TRBJ1-5 few . TRBV10-3 CATHRDVNQPQHF TGTGCCACTCACCGGGACGTCAATCAGCCCCAGCATTTT
16 TRBJ2-7 few . TRBV5-1 CASSNGVSRETYEQYF TGCGCCAGCAGCAACGGCGTCAGTAGGGAAACCTACGAGCAGTACTTC
15 TRBJ2-3 . . TRBV7-8 CASSLAPLYRDTQYF TGTGCCAGCAGCTTAGCCCCCCTATATAGGGATACGCAGTATTTT
15 TRBJ2-7 few . TRBV10-3 CAISPDSYTLYEQYF TGTGCCATCAGTCCAGACAGCTATACCCTCTACGAGCAGTACTTC
11 TRBJ2-3 . . TRBV6-2/TRBV6-3 CASARGYTQYF TGTGCCAGCGCGAGGGGATATACGCAGTATTTT
19 TRBJ2-5 few TRBD2 TRBV11-1 CASSRPGLAGGLFQETQYF TGTGCCAGCAGCAGACCGGGACTAGCGGGGGGGCTATTCCAAGAGACCCAGTACTTC
14 TRBJ1-2 . . TRBV10-3 CAISEKAAYYGYTF TGTGCCATCAGTGAGAAAGCAGCCTATTATGGCTACACCTTC
12 TRBJ1-3 few . TRBV10-3 CAISVGGNTIYF TGTGCCATCAGTGTGGGTGGAAACACCATATATTTT
13 TRBJ2-2 few . TRBV10-3 CAIMRVETGELFF TGTGCCATCATGAGGGTAGAAACCGGGGAGCTGTTTTTT
17 TRBJ2-7 . TRBD2 TRBV15 CATSSGTSGSLSYEQYF TGTGCCACCAGCAGCGGGACTAGCGGGAGCCTCTCCTACGAGCAGTACTTC
15 TRBJ2-7 few . TRBV6-2/TRBV6-3 CASSTGGAQLYEQYF TGTGCCAGCAGTACAGGAGGGGCTCAACTCTACGAGCAGTACTTC
14 TRBJ2-3 . . TRBV9 CASSVSGVDDTQYF TGTGCCAGCAGCGTGAGCGGTGTCGATGATACGCAGTATTTT
18 TRBJ2-7 few TRBD2 TRBV11-2 CASSPRGLAGAGTHEQYF TGTGCCAGCAGCCCACGGGGACTAGCGGGAGCTGGAACCCACGAGCAGTACTTC
15 TRBJ2-1 many TRBD2 TRBV7-2 CASSLAGGPYNEQFF TGTGCCAGCAGTTTAGCGGGGGGACCCTACAATGAGCAGTTCTTC
15 TRBJ2-1 . TRBD2 TRBV20-1 CSAATSGRRGNEQFF TGCAGTGCGGCGACTAGCGGGAGACGCGGCAATGAGCAGTTCTTC
14 TRBJ1-5 . . TRBV6-1 CASSPLRVGEPQHF TGTGCCAGCAGTCCTCTAAGAGTCGGCGAGCCCCAGCATTTT
14 TRBJ2-5 few TRBD2 TRBV20-1 CSAETSGVVETQYF TGCAGTGCTGAGACTAGCGGGGTTGTCGAGACCCAGTACTTC
10 TRBJ1-2 once . TRBV7-9 CAPGQLKPTF TGTGCCCCCGGACAGCTCAAACCCACCTTC
17 TRBJ1-1 many TRBD1 TRBV7-8 CASSLGQGRGGATEAFF TGTGCCAGCAGCTTAGGACAGGGGAGAGGCGGAGCGACTGAAGCTTTCTTT
15 TRBJ1-1 . TRBD1 TRBV15 CATSNKFRDSTEAFF TGTGCCACCAGTAATAAATTCCGGGACAGCACTGAAGCTTTCTTT
15 TRBJ1-1 . . TRBV20-1 CSARGQGIRNTEAFF TGCAGTGCTAGAGGGCAGGGGATACGGAACACTGAAGCTTTCTTT
16 TRBJ2-5 . . TRBV3-1 CASSLGGSTRRETQYF TGTGCCAGCAGCCTGGGGGGATCGACTAGACGAGAGACCCAGTACTTC
13 TRBJ2-1 many . TRBV20-1 CSARQSSYNEQFF TGCAGTGCCAGACAAAGCTCCTACAATGAGCAGTTCTTC